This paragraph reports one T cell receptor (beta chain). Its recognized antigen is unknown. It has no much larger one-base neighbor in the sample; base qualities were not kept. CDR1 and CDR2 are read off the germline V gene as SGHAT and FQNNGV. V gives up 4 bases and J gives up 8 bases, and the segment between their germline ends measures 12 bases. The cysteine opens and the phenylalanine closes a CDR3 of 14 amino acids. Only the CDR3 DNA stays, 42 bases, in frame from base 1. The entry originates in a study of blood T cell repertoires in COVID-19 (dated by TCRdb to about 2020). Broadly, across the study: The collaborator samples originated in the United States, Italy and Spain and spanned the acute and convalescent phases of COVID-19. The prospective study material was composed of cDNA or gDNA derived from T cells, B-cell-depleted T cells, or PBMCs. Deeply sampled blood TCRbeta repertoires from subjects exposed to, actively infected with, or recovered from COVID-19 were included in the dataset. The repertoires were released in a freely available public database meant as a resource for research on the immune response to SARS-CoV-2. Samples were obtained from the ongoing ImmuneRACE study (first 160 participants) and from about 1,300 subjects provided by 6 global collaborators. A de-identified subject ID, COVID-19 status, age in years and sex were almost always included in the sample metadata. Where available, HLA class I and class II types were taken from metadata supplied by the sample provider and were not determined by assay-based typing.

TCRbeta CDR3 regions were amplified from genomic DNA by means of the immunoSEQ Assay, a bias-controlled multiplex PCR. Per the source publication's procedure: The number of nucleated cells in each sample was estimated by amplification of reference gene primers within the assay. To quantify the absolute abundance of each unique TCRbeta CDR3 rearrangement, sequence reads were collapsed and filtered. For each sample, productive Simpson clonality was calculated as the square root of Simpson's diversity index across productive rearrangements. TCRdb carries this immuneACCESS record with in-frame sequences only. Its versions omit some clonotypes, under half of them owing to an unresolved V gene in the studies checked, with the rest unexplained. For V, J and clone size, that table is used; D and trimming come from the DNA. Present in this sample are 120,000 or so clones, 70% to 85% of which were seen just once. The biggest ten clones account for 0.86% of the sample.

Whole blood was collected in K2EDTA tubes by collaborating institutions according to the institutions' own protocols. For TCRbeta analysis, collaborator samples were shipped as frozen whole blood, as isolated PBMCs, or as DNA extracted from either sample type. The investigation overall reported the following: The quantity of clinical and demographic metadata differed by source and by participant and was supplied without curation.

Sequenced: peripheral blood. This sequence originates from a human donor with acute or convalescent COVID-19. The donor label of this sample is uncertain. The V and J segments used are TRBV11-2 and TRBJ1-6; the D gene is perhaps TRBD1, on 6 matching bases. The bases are TGTGCCAGCAGCTCTACAGGGCGCTATTCACCCCTCCACTTT. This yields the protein CASSSTGRYSPLHF.